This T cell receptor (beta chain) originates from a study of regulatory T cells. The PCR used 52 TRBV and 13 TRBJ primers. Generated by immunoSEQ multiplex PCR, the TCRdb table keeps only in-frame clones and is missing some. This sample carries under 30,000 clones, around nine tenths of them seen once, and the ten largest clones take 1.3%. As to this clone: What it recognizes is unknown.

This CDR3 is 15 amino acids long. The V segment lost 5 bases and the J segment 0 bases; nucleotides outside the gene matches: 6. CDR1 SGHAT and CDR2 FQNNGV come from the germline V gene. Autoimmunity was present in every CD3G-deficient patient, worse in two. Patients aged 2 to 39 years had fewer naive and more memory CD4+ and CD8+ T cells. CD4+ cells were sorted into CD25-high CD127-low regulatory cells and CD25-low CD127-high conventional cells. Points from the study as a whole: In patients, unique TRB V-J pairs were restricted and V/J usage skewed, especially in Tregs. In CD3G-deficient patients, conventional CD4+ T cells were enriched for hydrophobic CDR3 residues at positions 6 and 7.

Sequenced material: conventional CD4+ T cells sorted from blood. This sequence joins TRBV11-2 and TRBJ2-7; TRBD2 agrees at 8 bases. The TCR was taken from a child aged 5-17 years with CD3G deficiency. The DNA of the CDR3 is TGTGCCAGCAGCCTTACTACTAGCGGCTCCTACGAGCAGTACTTC. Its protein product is CASSLTTSGSYEQYF.